The 20 T cell receptor beta chains given below trace back to one sample, sequenced in a study of STAT5B mutations in CD4+ large granular lymphocyte leukemia. The method was immunoSEQ multiplex PCR; TCRdb's version includes in-frame clones alone and lacks a portion of them. The data contain 48,000 or so clones, about 70% of them singletons. Sequenced: CD4+ T cells from blood buffy coats. These receptors all stem from a human donor in good health.

V and J are TRBV7-9 and TRBJ2-3; possibly TRBD2 for D (6 bases). The CDR3 totals 15 residues. CDR1 is SEHNR, CDR2 FQNEAQ, per germline (reference sequence). Between the trimmed V and J ends, which lost 5 bases and 6 bases, there was a span of 18 bases. The CDR3 DNA sequence: TGTGCCAGCAGCCCCCGGGACTTGTCACAGGATACGCAGTATTTT. This encodes CASSPRDLSQDTQYF.

The chain carries TRBV29-1 and TRBJ2-3; D not certain. Deletions cut 7 bases from V and 3 bases from J, with 17 bases between. There are 14 residues in the CDR3. The V gene's germline CDR1 is SQVTM and CDR2 ANQGSEA. CDR3 sequence reads: CSAHPPSVTDTQYF. CDR3 in DNA: TGCAGCGCTCACCCCCCCTCCGTGACAGATACGCAGTATTTT.

This chain links TRBV30 with TRBJ1-1; TRBD1 is a possible D gene (6 bases). Germline values: CDR1 GTSNPN, CDR2 SVGIG (reference sequence). Between the trimmed V and J ends, which lost 0 bases and 6 bases, there was a span of 11 bases. This CDR3 is 13 amino acids long. The DNA for the CDR3 is TGTGCCTGGAGTGTAAGGGGGAGGGCTGAAGCTTTCTTT. Its protein is CAWSVRGRAEAFF.

This chain uses TRBV9 with TRBJ2-2; possibly TRBD2 for D (6 bases). Germline V gene data show CDR1 as SGDLS and CDR2 as YYNGEE. Trimming removed 0 bases from V and 3 bases from J, with 9 bases in between. This CDR3 spans 15 amino acids. CDR3 sequence reads: CASSVESGHTGELFF. The CDR3, as DNA: TGTGCCAGCAGCGTAGAGAGCGGGCACACCGGGGAGCTGTTTTTT.

The chain has TRBV5-1 and TRBJ1-1; tentative D call: TRBD1 (5 bases). Germline CDR1 and CDR2: SGHRS and YFSETQ. This CDR3 contains 16 residues. The V end was cut by 3 bases, the J end by 0 bases, with 15 bases between. The CDR3 nucleotides read TGCGCCAGCAGCTCTAGCTTGACAGCCTTGAACACTGAAGCTTTCTTT. Amino acids: CASSSSLTALNTEAFF. Full variable domain (rest looked up from reference TRBV5-1 and TRBJ1-1): KAGVTQTPRYLIKTRGQQVTLSCSPISGHRSVSWYQQTPGQGLQFLFEYFSETQRNKGNFPGRFSGRQFSNSRSEMNVSTLELGDSALYLCASSSSLTALNTEAFFGQGTRLTVV.

This rearrangement joins TRBV30 to TRBJ2-5; 8 bases fit TRBD1. With V trimmed by 8 bases and J by 1 base, 12 bases remained unmatched. CDR1 is GTSNPN and CDR2 is SVGIG in the germline V gene (reference sequence). The CDR3 has 15 amino acids. For the CDR3, the DNA is TGTGCCAGATCGGTAGGGACAGGAGGCCAAGAGACCCAGTACTTC. Protein: CARSVGTGGQETQYF.

The V call is TRBV28, the J call TRBJ1-2; 9 positions agree with TRBD1. The CDR3 has 16 amino acids. Per germline, CDR1 MDHEN and CDR2 SYDVKM. The V segment lost 4 bases and the J segment 2 bases; nucleotides outside the gene matches: 8. The CDR3 reads CASSSGGQGQNYGYTF. In nucleotides, the CDR3 is TGTGCCAGCAGTTCCGGGGGACAGGGACAAAACTATGGCTACACCTTC.

The chain is built from TRBV6-1 and TRBJ1-2; unclear D gene. This CDR3 comprises 17 residues. V lost 2 bases and J lost 10, with 26 bases in between. Germline V gives CDR1 MNHNS, CDR2 SASEGT. The CDR3 is CASSESVRRSKLVVYTF. DNA of the CDR3: TGTGCCAGCAGTGAATCGGTCCGGCGGTCAAAACTGGTTGTCTACACCTTC.

The CDR3 protein is CAINDRLNTEAFF. Here the CDR3 DNA reads TGTGCCATCAATGACAGGTTGAACACTGAAGCTTTCTTT. The chain combines TRBV10-3 with TRBJ1-1; possibly TRBD1 for D (6 bases). V gave up 7 bases and J gave up 0 bases, with 9 bases separating them. Germline V gene lookup returns CDR1 ENHRY and CDR2 SYGVKD. The CDR3 runs to 13 residues.

The chain joins TRBV18 to TRBJ1-5; 8 nucleotides line up with TRBD1. The CDR3 loop spans 14 amino acids. The V gene's germline CDR1 is KGHSH and CDR2 LQKENI. The J segment lost 3 bases and the V segment lost 3 bases, leaving 1 base of the junction unmatched. This chain's CDR3 is CASSPGQVNQPQHF. The DNA of the CDR3 is TGTGCCAGCTCACCGGGACAGGTCAATCAGCCCCAGCATTTT. Filled out from reference TRBV18 and TRBJ1-5, the complete variable domain reads NAGVMQNPRHLVRRRGQEARLRCSPMKGHSHVYWYRQLPEEGLKFMVYLQKENIIDESGMPKERFSAEFPKEGPSILRIQQVVRGDSAAYFCASSPGQVNQPQHFGDGTRLSIL.

This clone was found once. This chain links TRBV27 with TRBJ2-3; D gene unclear. The germline CDR1 and CDR2 sequences are MNHEY and SMNVEV (reference sequence). The V gene lost 5 bases and the J gene lost 8 bases, with 11 bases spanning the gap. CDR3 length: 12 residues. CDR3 bases: TGTGCCAGCAGTCCACCGGGTGGTACGCAGTATTTT. Encoded protein: CASSPPGGTQYF.

In this sample, this clone turned up once. This sequence joins TRBV21-1 and TRBJ2-7; the table's D call, TRBD2, was not checked against the DNA. TRBV21-1 constitutes a pseudogene. This CDR3 has 10 residues. In nucleotides, the CDR3 is TGTGCCGGCGCATCACCGGAGCAGTACGTC. Its protein product is CAGASPEQYV.

The chain joins TRBV19 to TRBJ2-1; 16 bases fit TRBD2. The germline CDR1 and CDR2 sequences are LNHDA and SQIVND (reference sequence). Trimming removed 5 bases from V and 6 bases from J; junction bases left unmatched: 7. This CDR3 contains 17 residues. In DNA form, the CDR3 reads TGTGCCAGTAGTGGGGGACTAGCGGGGGGGCCTGGCAATGAGCAGTTCTTC. Protein: CASSGGLAGGPGNEQFF.

This clone was counted between two and nine times. V usage is TRBV7-9 and J usage is TRBJ1-5; D is unclear. The CDR3 is made up of 12 amino acids. Germline assignment: CDR1 SEHNR and CDR2 FQNEAQ (reference sequence). The V and J ends lost 1 base and 5 bases respectively, with 3 bases between them. In DNA form, the CDR3 reads TGTGCCAGCAGCTTAGGCGATCAGCCCCAGCATTTT. Residues: CASSLGDQPQHF.

CDR3 loop: CASSLVPGLQETQYF. CDR3 DNA: TGTGCCAGCAGCTTAGTGCCAGGACTCCAAGAGACCCAGTACTTC. The rearrangement links TRBV7-6 to TRBJ2-5, with D tentatively TRBD2 (5 bases). CDR3 length: 15 residues. Trimming took off 1 base at V and 1 base at J, with 10 bases between the two ends. In germline, CDR1 is SGHVS, CDR2 FNYEAQ.

This CDR3 is CASSVTAKENTIYF. Here the CDR3 DNA reads TGTGCCAGCAGCGTAACGGCCAAGGAAAACACCATATATTTT. The rearrangement links TRBV9 to TRBJ1-3; D gene uncertain. Trimming left V 1 base short and J 6 bases short, with 11 bases between. Per germline, CDR1 SGDLS and CDR2 YYNGEE. This CDR3 contains 14 residues. The full variable domain, with the rest looked up from reference TRBV9 and TRBJ1-3, is DSGVTQTPKHLITATGQRVTLRCSPRSGDLSVYWYQQSLDQGLQFLIQYYNGEERAKGNILERFSAQQFPDLHSELNLSSLELGDSALYFCASSVTAKENTIYFGEGSWLTVV.

The V call is TRBV9, the J call TRBJ2-5, with D perhaps TRBD1 (6 bases). Germline V gene data show CDR1 as SGDLS and CDR2 as YYNGEE. Deletions cut 3 bases from V and 5 bases from J, with 14 bases between. This CDR3 is 14 amino acids long. The CDR3 DNA reads TGTGCCAGCAGCGCCACAGGGACGTCGGAGACCCAGTACTTC. It translates to CASSATGTSETQYF.

The chain employs TRBV5-8 and TRBJ2-3, with 7 bases fitting TRBD2. CDR1 and CDR2 from the germline V gene are SGHTS and YDEGEE. The trim removed 4 bases at V and 1 base at J, leaving 3 bases unmatched. The CDR3 length is 14 residues. The CDR3 protein is CASSPGGGTDTQYF. CDR3 bases: TGTGCCAGCAGCCCTGGGGGGGGCACAGATACGCAGTATTTT.

The chain has TRBV14 and TRBJ1-6; D remains ambiguous. The CDR3 totals 13 residues. Germline-derived CDR1 and CDR2 are SGHDN and FVKESK. V was clipped by 4 bases and J by 10 bases, with 11 bases between them. CDR3 sequence: CASSRQGFSPLHF. For the CDR3, the DNA is TGTGCCAGCAGCCGACAAGGTTTCTCACCCCTCCACTTT.

This sequence joins TRBV7-2 and TRBJ2-1; D may be TRBD2 (5 bases). Germline CDR1 and CDR2: SGHTA and FQGNSA. With 1 base removed from V and 0 bases from J, the gap between germline ends came to 7 bases. This CDR3 region has 15 residues. The CDR3 sequence: CASSLGTGSYNEQFF. The CDR3 bases are TGTGCCAGCAGCTTAGGGACTGGCTCCTACAATGAGCAGTTCTTC.